The present TCR beta chain was sequenced within a study of blood T cell repertoires in COVID-19. Background on the study: There were acute and convalescent COVID-19 samples, and they came from the United States, Italy and Spain. Sources were T cells, B-cell-depleted T cells, or PBMCs; the material itself was cDNA or gDNA.

Original handling: Reference gene primer amplification yielded estimated nucleated cell counts. The method was immunoSEQ multiplex PCR; TCRdb's version includes in-frame clones alone and lacks a portion of them. The V and J calls and clone size come from that table; D and trimming were worked out from the DNA. The data contain more than 200,000 clones, roughly three quarters of them singletons. In germline, CDR1 is GTSNPN, CDR2 SVGIG (reference sequence). There are 11 residues in the CDR3. The ends were cut back, 3 bases at V and 7 bases at J, with 10 bases in the middle. The material sequenced was peripheral blood. The source is a woman in her forties with active or convalescent COVID-19. The chain couples TRBV30 to TRBJ2-7; D is uncertain. CDR3 nucleotides: TGTGCCTGGAGCGAAACTTGGGAGCAGTACTTC. Amino acid sequence: CAWSETWEQYF.